Following are 8 T cell receptor beta chains from one sample sequenced in a study of T cell clonality in common variable immunodeficiency. Repertoires were generated with immunoSEQ multiplex PCR, while TCRdb's copy carries only in-frame clones and drops some. This table holds over 30,000 clones with no singletons; the top ten claim 6.7%. The study, taken as a whole, reports: Fewer deletions and N-nucleotide insertions were reportedly seen in common variable immunodeficiency TCR beta sequences.

Antigens of these TCRs are unknown. The sample comprised peripheral blood mononuclear cells. Source of these receptors: a human donor with common variable immunodeficiency.

The CDR3 is CASSPRRSTDTQYF. The sequenced CDR3 bases are TGTGCCAGCAGCCCCAGGAGGAGCACAGATACG. This chain joins TRBV5-6 and TRBJ2-3, with TRBD2 as a possible D gene (5 bases). Read sequence stops 3 residues before the CDR3 end, and the germline J gene provides the missing end. From germline, CDR1 is SGHDT and CDR2 YYEEEE. The V end was cut by 4 bases, the J end by 0 bases, with 9 bases between. This CDR3 is built from 14 residues.

This clone was counted a few times. The read comes to an end 3 residues before the CDR3 does, leaving the germline J gene to fill in the end. The chain combines TRBV30 with TRBJ1-2; a weak D match, TRBD1 (5 bases). V dropped 6 bases and J dropped 4 bases, with 15 bases sitting between them. Germline-derived CDR1 and CDR2 are GTSNPN and SVGIG (reference sequence). This CDR3 comprises 13 residues. CDR3 in amino acids: CACSQGSSYGYTF. The part of the CDR3 DNA that was read is TGTGCCTGCTCGCAGGGATCTTCCTATGGC.

This clone appeared a few times. The read halts 3 residues ahead of the CDR3 end, with the missing end drawn from the germline J gene. The chain recombines TRBV18 with TRBJ2-1, with D possibly matching TRBD1 (6 bases). Trimming stripped 4 bases from V and 0 bases from J, with 19 bases between. The CDR3 covers 18 residues. Per the germline V gene, CDR1 is KGHSH and CDR2 is LQKENI. The part of the CDR3 DNA that was read is TGTGCCAGCTCACGCAAACACGAAGGGGGTAGCTCCTACAATGAG. It is translated as CASSRKHEGGSSYNE. The whole CDR3 protein reads CASSRKHEGGSSYNEQFF.

Judged by abundance, this clone is medium-sized (0.01 to 0.1%). The read finishes 3 residues shy of the CDR3 end, and the germline J gene is used to complete it. The gene calls are TRBV2 and TRBJ1-2; maybe TRBD1 (6 bases). Trimming took off 7 bases at V and 3 bases at J, with 9 bases between the two ends. The CDR3 has 12 residues. The germline V gene encodes CDR1 SNHLY and CDR2 FYNNEI. This CDR3 is CASTRQDYGYTF. Partial CDR3 DNA: TGTGCCAGCACTAGACAGGACTATGGC. Drawing the rest from reference TRBV2 and TRBJ1-2, the complete variable domain is EPEVTQTPSHQVTQMGQEVILRCVPISNHLYFYWYRQILGQKVEFLVSFYNNEISEKSEIFDDQFSVERPDGSNFTLKIRSTKLEDSAMYFCASTRQDYGYTFGSGTRLTVV.

A word on this clone: The CDR3 goes on 3 residues after the read ends, and that part is filled in from the germline J gene. The V gene is TRBV7-3, the J gene TRBJ1-1, with TRBD1 matching over 7 bases. The CDR3 is made up of 14 amino acids. CDR1 and CDR2 from the germline V gene are SGHTA and FQGTGA. Germline trimming cut 5 bases from V and 2 bases from J; bases unmatched to any gene: 5. CDR3 DNA (partial): TGTGCCAGCAGCATTCGACAGGGTAACACTGAA. Protein sequence: CASSIRQGNTE. Given in full, the CDR3 is CASSIRQGNTEAFF.

With regard to this clone: With the read ending 3 residues before the CDR3 end, the germline J gene is used to fill in that end. The chain employs TRBV23-1 and TRBJ2-1; TRBD2 matches 10 bases. TRBV23-1 is designated an ORF whose function remains uncertain. The CDR3 has 15 residues. Losses at the gene ends were 7 bases for V and 4 bases for J; bases not matched to a gene: 7. The chain's CDR3 is CASTAGGPRYNEQFF. The CDR3 bases that were read are TGCGCCAGCACAGCGGGAGGGCCGCGGTACAATGAG.

Regarding this clone: The read stops 3 residues short of the end of the CDR3; the missing end is completed from the germline J gene. The chain couples TRBV30 to TRBJ1-3, with D possibly being TRBD1 (6 bases). CDR1 is GTSNPN and CDR2 is SVGIG in the germline V gene (reference sequence). CDR3 length: 15 amino acids. The V and J ends lost 3 bases and 4 bases respectively, with 16 bases between them. Incomplete CDR3 DNA: TGTGCCTGGAGGACCCCTGGGACAACGGGAAACACC. Protein product: CAWRTPGTTGNT. The full CDR3 protein reads CAWRTPGTTGNTIYF.

This clone came up many times. From the germline J gene comes the end of the CDR3, since the read stops 3 residues before it. The chain employs TRBV7-2 and TRBJ2-5, with D possibly matching TRBD1 (5 bases). Trimming removed 0 bases from V and 3 bases from J, with 11 bases in between. CDR3 length equals 15 residues. Per the germline V gene, CDR1 is SGHTA and CDR2 is FQGNSA. The CDR3 bases that were read are TGTGCCAGCAGCTTAGCTACAGGTGGAAAAGAGACC. This translates into CASSLATGGKET. The CDR3 in its entirety is CASSLATGGKETQYF.